This TCR beta chain comes out of a study of radiation and T cells in renal cell carcinoma. Trimming removed 5 bases from V and 7 bases from J; junction bases left unmatched: 11. CDR3 length: 15 residues. Germline loops: CDR1 LNHDA, CDR2 SQIVND (reference sequence). Time point meaning: blood 2 weeks post-SBRT. Treatment noted: 15 Gy SBRT to primary tumor, nephrectomy 4 weeks later. Libraries were prepared by immunoSEQ multiplex PCR; TCRdb keeps only in-frame clonotypes and omits some of them. The sample includes roughly 130,000 clones, more than 70% of them seen just once. The chain carries TRBV19 and TRBJ2-7; 10 bases are shared with TRBD1. Sequencing was performed on blood, taken from a patient whose treatment included radiotherapy and nephrectomy. This receptor was identified in a woman between 70 and 85 years old with renal cell carcinoma. The CDR3 protein is CASSSTGTGVREQYF. CDR3 nucleotide sequence: TGTGCCAGTAGTTCCACCGGGACAGGGGTGAGGGAGCAGTACTTC.